One sample yielded the 30 T cell receptor beta chains listed below, sequenced in a study of blood T cell repertoires in COVID-19. Clones were sequenced by immunoSEQ multiplex PCR, and TCRdb holds only the in-frame ones, with some missing. The sample comprises roughly 74,000 clones, about 86% of which are singletons, and more than 1.5% rests with the top ten. Input material: peripheral blood. The receptors shown here come from an elderly woman with active or convalescent COVID-19.

The rearrangement links TRBV7-8 to TRBJ1-4, with 8 bases lining up with TRBD1. The CDR3 totals 13 residues. V shed 8 bases and J 7 bases; nucleotides not matched to a gene: 6. Germline CDR1 and CDR2: SGHVS and FQNEAQ. CDR3 bases: TGTGCCAGCCGATCAGGGGGCTCTGAAAAACTGTTTTTT. Translating it yields CASRSGGSEKLFF.

The chain is built from TRBV7-2 and TRBJ2-3; a possible D gene is TRBD1 (7 bases). V was clipped by 4 bases and J by 5 bases, with 19 bases between them. In germline, CDR1 is SGHTA, CDR2 FQGNSA. The CDR3 has 16 amino acids. The CDR3 sequence: CASSSRRRGRGDTQYF. Written as DNA, the CDR3 is TGTGCCAGCAGCTCCCGGAGGAGGGGGCGGGGAGATACGCAGTATTTT.

This sequence joins TRBV12-5 and TRBJ1-2; 9 bases line up with TRBD1. The germline gives CDR1 LGHNT, CDR2 FRNRAP. The CDR3 totals 15 residues. Trimming removed 2 bases from V and 7 bases from J; junction bases left unmatched: 8. The DNA for the CDR3 is TGTGCTAGTGGTTTGCCCCGGACAGGGGCGAGTGGCTACACCTTC. It encodes CASGLPRTGASGYTF.

This clone was recorded a few times. V is TRBV7-2 and J is TRBJ2-2; D is unresolved. Germline V gene sequence: CDR1 SGHTA, CDR2 FQGNSA. Trimming pared 1 base from V and 1 base from J, leaving 7 bases between. This CDR3 region has 15 residues. The CDR3 DNA follows: TGTGCCAGCAGCTTAGTGAGGAGGAACACCGGGGAGCTGTTTTTT. Translation gives CASSLVRRNTGELFF.

CDR3 nucleotide sequence: TGCAGCGTTGAAGATGTAGACACTGAAGCTTTCTTT. Its protein product is CSVEDVDTEAFF. This chain links TRBV29-1 with TRBJ1-1, with D uncertain. Trimming shortened V by 0 bases and J by 3 bases, and 5 bases separated the two germline ends. Looked up from germline, CDR1 is SQVTM and CDR2 is ANQGSEA. This CDR3 comprises 12 residues. The variable domain in full, completed from reference TRBV29-1 and TRBJ1-1, reads SAVISQKPSRDICQRGTSLTIQCQVDSQVTMMFWYRQQPGQSLTLIATANQGSEATYESGFVIDKFPISRPNLTFSTLTVSNMSPEDSSIYLCSVEDVDTEAFFGQGTRLTVV.

V usage is TRBV10-3 and J usage is TRBJ2-6; 7 bases are shared with TRBD1. Germline CDR1 ENHRY, CDR2 SYGVKD. V was clipped by 5 bases and J by 3 bases; unmatched bases: 4. There are 15 residues in the CDR3. The CDR3 sequence: CAISSTGDGANVLTF. The CDR3 region has the DNA TGTGCCATCAGTTCCACAGGGGATGGGGCCAACGTCCTGACTTTC.

J is TRBJ1-1 and V is TRBV29-1; TRBD1 aligns across 9 bases. CDR1 SQVTM and CDR2 ANQGSEA come from the germline V gene. The CDR3 spans 13 residues. The V gene end was trimmed by 8 bases and the J gene end by 0 bases; junction bases not matched to a gene: 4. In DNA, the CDR3 is TGCAGCTCGGGGGACAGGGTGAACACTGAAGCTTTCTTT. Protein: CSSGDRVNTEAFF.

The DNA for the CDR3 is TGTGCCAGCAGCTCGGACAGAAGCTATGGCTACACCTTC. Translating it yields CASSSDRSYGYTF. The chain carries TRBV7-2 and TRBJ1-2, with D perhaps TRBD1 (6 bases). The ends were cut back, 4 bases at V and 4 bases at J, with 10 bases in the middle. Germline CDR1 reads SGHTA; CDR2 reads FQGNSA. The CDR3 has 13 residues.

The genes are TRBV12-3 or TRBV12-4 and TRBJ1-1; 7 bases fit TRBD1. The CDR3 runs 13 residues. V shed 8 bases and J 8 bases; nucleotides not matched to a gene: 11. As DNA, the CDR3 is TGTGCCAGCCGTCGGCAGGGGGAAGCAGAAGCTTTCTTT. Translation: CASRRQGEAEAFF.

The CDR3 loop is CASSLEGGTSGSDFLSEQYF. The CDR3 DNA sequence: TGTGCCAGCAGCTTAGAGGGGGGGACTAGCGGGAGTGATTTTTTGTCTGAGCAGTACTTC. This sequence joins TRBV11-2 and TRBJ2-7; the match to TRBD2 covers 14 bases. The CDR3 length is 20 residues. Germline values: CDR1 SGHAT, CDR2 FQNNGV. J lost 7 bases, V lost 0 bases, and 17 bases had no gene match.

The chain links TRBV6-4 to TRBJ2-3; 9 nucleotides agree with TRBD2. CDR3 length: 16 residues. J lost 4 bases, V lost 5 bases, and 10 bases had no gene match. Germline lookup yields CDR1 MRHNA and CDR2 SNTAGT. The CDR3 region has the DNA TGTGCCAGCAGTCCTCGGAGCGGGGGGCCCCCAGATACGCAGTATTTT. This translates into CASSPRSGGPPDTQYF.

The chain joins TRBV15 to TRBJ1-4; the D is unclear. This CDR3 has 14 residues. Germline-derived CDR1 and CDR2 are LNHNV and YYDKDF (reference sequence). The germline V and J ends were trimmed by 0 bases and 11 bases, with 13 bases remaining between them. The CDR3 nucleotides read TGTGCCACCAGCAGAGATCAGGTCGGACTGAAACTGTTTTTT. It specifies CATSRDQVGLKLFF.

CDR3 amino acids: CAISDPQGRNTEAFF. CDR3 DNA sequence: TGTGCCATCAGTGACCCCCAGGGCCGGAACACTGAAGCTTTCTTT. The chain links TRBV10-3 to TRBJ1-1, with D possibly being TRBD1 (5 bases). V was cut by 3 bases and J by 1 base, with 12 bases left in between. Germline V lookup: CDR1 ENHRY, CDR2 SYGVKD. The CDR3 runs to 15 residues.

The chain joins TRBV6-2 or TRBV6-3 to TRBJ2-1, with 11 nucleotides matching TRBD2. Germline values: CDR1 MNHEY, CDR2 SVGEGT. The CDR3 runs to 17 residues. V dropped 2 bases and J dropped 2; count of bases not matched to a gene: 5. The CDR3 nucleotides read TGTGCCAGCAGTTACATAGCGGGAGGGCCCACCTACAATGAGCAGTTCTTC. Translation gives CASSYIAGGPTYNEQFF.

The chain combines TRBV6-5 with TRBJ2-2; 11 bases fit TRBD1. CDR3 length: 14 amino acids. Germline CDR1 MNHEY, CDR2 SVGAGI. Unmatched junction bases numbered 3, after V lost 6 bases and J lost 6 bases. The DNA for the CDR3 is TGTGCCAGCAGCGGACAGGGGGCGTCCGGGGAGCTGTTTTTT. Residues: CASSGQGASGELFF.

This clone occurred a few times. The rearrangement links TRBV4-3 to TRBJ1-2; D might be TRBD1 (5 bases). The CDR3 is made up of 16 amino acids. Trimming left V 0 bases short and J 0 bases short, with 11 bases between. CDR1 is LGHNA and CDR2 is YSLEER in the germline V gene. This CDR3 is CASSQDTGIANYGYTF. CDR3 in DNA: TGCGCCAGCAGCCAAGATACAGGAATAGCTAACTATGGCTACACCTTC.

J is TRBJ1-3 and V is TRBV2; D call uncertain. This CDR3 comprises 14 residues. Per germline, CDR1 SNHLY and CDR2 FYNNEI. Between the trimmed V and J ends, which lost 7 bases and 0 bases, there was a span of 10 bases. In DNA form, the CDR3 reads TGTGCCAGCACTCCAGGCCACTCTGGAAACACCATATATTTT. It yields the protein CASTPGHSGNTIYF.

This clone was picked up a small number of times. The rearrangement uses TRBV20-1 and TRBJ2-4, with TRBD2 identical over 10 bases. Looked up from germline, CDR1 is DFQATT and CDR2 is SNEGSKA (reference sequence). The CDR3 covers 17 residues. J lost 0 bases, V lost 3 bases, and 8 bases had no gene match. This CDR3 is CSASNPLAGVAKNIQYF. For the CDR3, the DNA is TGCAGTGCTAGTAATCCCCTAGCGGGGGTAGCCAAAAACATTCAGTACTTC.

The chain combines TRBV7-9 with TRBJ1-3, with D possibly matching TRBD1 (5 bases). Deletions cut 3 bases from V and 4 bases from J, with 10 bases between. The length of the CDR3 is 14 residues. CDR1 is SEHNR, CDR2 FQNEAQ, per germline (reference sequence). Here the CDR3 reads CASSLKGPGNTIYF. DNA for the CDR3: TGTGCCAGCAGCTTGAAGGGGCCCGGAAACACCATATATTTT.

This chain joins TRBV14 and TRBJ1-4, with D unclear. Trimming removed 1 base from V and 3 bases from J, with 9 bases in between. The CDR3 covers 15 residues. Germline V gives CDR1 SGHDN, CDR2 FVKESK. The CDR3, as DNA: TGTGCCAGCAGCCAAGGGAGCAAGCCTAATGAAAAACTGTTTTTT. It is translated as CASSQGSKPNEKLFF.

The rearrangement joins TRBV5-4 to TRBJ2-5; D is unclear. Germline V gene data show CDR1 as SGHNT and CDR2 as YYREEE (reference sequence). The CDR3 length is 12 residues. V was shortened by 3 bases and J by 3 bases, with 6 bases between the two germline ends. CDR3 loop: CASSWAKETQYF. CDR3 nucleotide sequence: TGTGCCAGCAGCTGGGCAAAAGAGACCCAGTACTTC.

J is TRBJ1-5 and V is TRBV7-9; D is uncertain. CDR1 is SEHNR, CDR2 FQNEAQ, per germline (reference sequence). Trimming took 5 bases from V and 4 from J, leaving 12 bases between them. This CDR3 is 14 amino acids long. The CDR3 loop reads CASSLDPPNQPQHF. Written as DNA, the CDR3 is TGTGCCAGCAGCCTAGATCCCCCTAATCAGCCCCAGCATTTT.

The chain carries TRBV19 and TRBJ1-4, with TRBD1 matching over 11 bases. The V and J ends lost 6 bases and 7 bases, in that order; junction bases with no gene match: 4. The CDR3 loop spans 14 amino acids. From germline, CDR1 is LNHDA and CDR2 SQIVND (reference sequence). This CDR3 is CASSPGQGGEKLFF. The CDR3 coding sequence is TGTGCCAGTAGCCCGGGACAGGGGGGTGAAAAACTGTTTTTT.

The V and J genes are TRBV24-1 and TRBJ1-2; D ambiguous. There are 15 residues in the CDR3. The germline V gene encodes CDR1 KGHDR and CDR2 SFDVKD. Between the trimmed V and J ends, which lost 5 bases and 4 bases, there was a span of 16 bases. The CDR3 DNA is TGTGCCACCAGTGGGAACAGAGTATCTACCTATGGCTACACCTTC. It encodes CATSGNRVSTYGYTF.

The chain is built from TRBV6-2 or TRBV6-3 and TRBJ2-7; D unresolved. CDR1 and CDR2 (germline): MNHEY, SVGEGT. CDR3 length: 14 amino acids. With 0 bases removed from V and 2 bases from J, the gap between germline ends came to 8 bases. CDR3 loop: CASSYSTATYEQYF. The CDR3 nucleotides read TGTGCCAGCAGTTACTCTACAGCTACCTACGAGCAGTACTTC.

The V and J genes are TRBV4-3 and TRBJ1-1; D perhaps matches TRBD1 (6 bases). Looked up from germline, CDR1 is LGHNA and CDR2 is YSLEER. V was clipped by 1 base and J by 3 bases, with 9 bases between them. The CDR3 has 14 residues. The CDR3 region is CASSQVAGDTEAFF. CDR3 nucleotides: TGCGCCAGCAGCCAAGTTGCAGGGGACACTGAAGCTTTCTTT.

The rearrangement uses TRBV7-2 and TRBJ2-5; 14 positions agree with TRBD2. The junction had 6 bases not matched to a gene; V was cut back by 5 bases and J by 4 bases. The CDR3 spans 16 residues. CDR1 and CDR2 (germline): SGHTA, FQGNSA. The CDR3 here is CASSPSGTSGRETQYF. The CDR3 DNA is TGTGCCAGCAGCCCTTCCGGGACTAGCGGGAGAGAGACCCAGTACTTC. Using reference TRBV7-2 and TRBJ2-5 for the parts outside the CDR3, the full variable domain is GAGVSQSPSNKVTEKGKDVELRCDPISGHTALYWYRQSLGQGLEFLIYFQGNSAPDKSGLPSDRFSAERTGGSVSTLTIQRTQQEDSAVYLCASSPSGTSGRETQYFGPGTRLLVL.

The V and J genes are TRBV19 and TRBJ1-5; 9 positions match TRBD1. This CDR3 region has 19 residues. Germline V gene sequence: CDR1 LNHDA, CDR2 SQIVND (reference sequence). J lost 0 bases, V lost 3 bases, and 12 bases had no gene match. CDR3 bases: TGTGCCAGTAGTATCCTCCAGGACAGGGGAACTTATAGCAATCAGCCCCAGCATTTT. Amino acid sequence: CASSILQDRGTYSNQPQHF.

The sample holds one count of this clone. This sequence joins TRBV9 and TRBJ2-1; 13 bases are shared with TRBD2. The germline V gene has CDR1 SGDLS and CDR2 YYNGEE. Trimming cost V 3 bases and J 9 bases; bases outside gene matches: 15. The CDR3 is made up of 18 amino acids. CDR3 residues: CASSDHPPVTSGRSEQFF. The CDR3 region has the DNA TGTGCCAGCAGCGACCACCCACCTGTGACTAGCGGGAGGAGTGAGCAGTTCTTC.

This chain joins TRBV7-9 and TRBJ1-3; D uncertain. This CDR3 comprises 15 residues. From germline, CDR1 is SEHNR and CDR2 FQNEAQ (reference sequence). The V gene lost 5 bases and the J gene lost 0 bases, with 11 bases spanning the gap. In nucleotides, the CDR3 is TGTGCCAGCAGCCATCCAGGAAGCTCTGGAAACACCATATATTTT. Translation gives CASSHPGSSGNTIYF.